This TCR beta chain is drawn from a study of shared clonotypes between healthy human individuals. Study-level points and caveats: Sequencing depth was a factor that was expected to affect clonotype sharing among donors.

TCRdb keeps only in-frame clones here, not all; method: immunoSEQ multiplex PCR. In the table there are about 2.2 million clones, about 93% of which are singletons. Per the germline V gene, CDR1 is SGHNT and CDR2 is YYREEE (reference sequence). Trimming left V 4 bases short and J 2 bases short, with 13 bases between. The CDR3 runs 14 residues. As defined, naive CD8 cells were CD45RO-negative and positively selected for CCR7, with terminally differentiated effector memory CD45RA+ cells excluded. As regards this clone: The antigen remains undetermined.

The sample was naive CD8+ T cells from PBMCs. J is TRBJ2-7 and V is TRBV5-4, with D maybe TRBD2 (6 bases). This TCR came from a man younger than 35 in good health. Some clones in this sample may be carry-over from other donors' samples. CDR3 in DNA: TGTGCCAGCAGCCCAGGCGGGGATACCTACGAGCAGTACTTC. Encoded protein: CASSPGGDTYEQYF.